What follows describes a single TCR beta chain. The CDR3 runs 13 residues. The V and J ends lost 9 bases and 9 bases respectively, with 15 bases between them. Germline V lookup: CDR1 LNHDA, CDR2 SQIVND (reference sequence). The assay was immunoSEQ multiplex PCR, and TCRdb's table has in-frame clones only and misses some. The profile covers about 370,000 clones, with 90% appearing a single time and approximately 7% taken by the ten largest. These data are taken from a study of blood T cell repertoires in COVID-19. Study background: Researchers got acute and convalescent COVID-19 samples from the United States, Italy and Spain. T cells, B-cell-depleted T cells, or PBMCs supplied cDNA or gDNA.

This clonotype was sampled from a man aged 18 to 35 with active or convalescent COVID-19. Sequencing was performed on peripheral blood. The V gene is TRBV19, the J gene TRBJ1-6; D not resolved. CDR3 sequence: CASTGEVSSPLHF. The CDR3 DNA follows: TGTGCCAGCACCGGGGAAGTTAGTTCACCCCTCCACTTT.